These 13 T cell receptor beta chains originate from one sample sequenced in a study of tumor-infiltrating lymphocytes in localized non-small cell lung cancer. Sequencing was performed with immunoSEQ multiplex PCR; in TCRdb, only in-frame clones are kept and a portion is missing. The top ten hold about 11% of the sample, which has about 3,000 clones, approximately 48% seen once. The sequenced sample consisted of uninvolved lung tissue not adjacent to the tumor. The receptors derive from a human donor with non-small cell lung cancer.

This clone turned up a few times. The genes are TRBV2 and TRBJ1-2, with D possibly TRBD1 on 5 matching bases. Germline CDR1 is SNHLY and CDR2 is FYNNEI. The CDR3 consists of 13 residues. V lost 3 bases to trimming and J lost 4 bases, with 9 bases between them. The chain's CDR3 is CASSERRAYGYTF. The CDR3, as DNA: TGTGCCAGCAGTGAGCGCAGGGCCTATGGCTACACCTTC.

This CDR3 is CASSLGGLAGGHGDTQYF. CDR3 bases: TGTGCCAGCAGCCTGGGGGGACTAGCGGGGGGGCACGGAGATACGCAGTATTTT. This chain uses TRBV7-2 with TRBJ2-3; 16 bases agree with TRBD2. CDR3 size: 18 residues. The germline V gene has CDR1 SGHTA and CDR2 FQGNSA. V was pared by 5 bases and J by 5 bases, with 10 bases of the junction left unmatched.

The J gene is TRBJ2-7, the V gene TRBV5-1; D not resolved. This CDR3 has 16 residues. Trimming shortened V by 0 bases and J by 1 base, and 14 bases separated the two germline ends. Germline CDR1 SGHRS, CDR2 YFSETQ. CDR3 amino acids: CASSLGKTTDSYEQYF. DNA of the CDR3: TGCGCCAGCAGCTTGGGGAAAACTACAGATTCCTACGAGCAGTACTTC.

This chain uses TRBV7-3 with TRBJ1-1, with 9 nucleotides matching TRBD1. The germline V gene encodes CDR1 SGHTA and CDR2 FQGTGA. J was trimmed by 6 bases and V by 6 bases; bases with no gene match: 11. The CDR3 has 15 amino acids. The CDR3 nucleotides read TGTGCCAGCAGTTTACAGGGGGCAGGGGGTGCTGAAGCTTTCTTT. Amino acids: CASSLQGAGGAEAFF.

The V gene is TRBV5-1, the J gene TRBJ2-3; the match to TRBD1 covers 8 bases. The trim removed 1 base at V and 1 base at J, leaving 2 bases unmatched. The CDR3 sequence is 15 residues long. CDR1 SGHRS and CDR2 YFSETQ come from the germline V gene. CDR3 amino acids: CASSLQGAGTDTQYF. The CDR3 DNA reads as TGCGCCAGCAGCTTGCAGGGGGCGGGCACAGATACGCAGTATTTT.

In this sample, this clone turned up a few times. J is TRBJ1-6 and V is TRBV19; the D gene is possibly TRBD1 (5 bases). The length of the CDR3 is 17 residues. V dropped 3 bases and J dropped 8 bases, with 20 bases sitting between them. Per germline, CDR1 LNHDA and CDR2 SQIVND (reference sequence). The CDR3 here is CASSIGFFGGSDSPLHF. The CDR3 DNA is TGTGCCAGTAGTATTGGTTTCTTTGGGGGATCGGATTCACCCCTCCACTTT.

Only a few counts were recorded for this clone. One junction end disagrees with the germline gene, perhaps due to a read error. The chain has TRBV28 and TRBJ2-3; 11 bases are shared with TRBD1. Germline CDR1 and CDR2: MDHEN and SYDVKM. This CDR3 is built from 12 residues. This CDR3 reads CASSSPGTGGGF. The CDR3 DNA is TGTGCCAGCAGCTCCCCGGGGACAGGGGGTGGCTTT.

The rearrangement uses TRBV7-2 and TRBJ1-4, with unresolved D. Germline V gene sequence: CDR1 SGHTA, CDR2 FQGNSA. CDR3 size: 15 residues. V lost 5 bases, J lost 3 bases, and 13 bases lay in between. The CDR3 nucleotides read TGTGCCAGCAGCCTAGTCCATCGAGCTAATGAAAAACTGTTTTTT. It translates to CASSLVHRANEKLFF. The full variable domain, completed using reference TRBV7-2 and TRBJ1-4, is GAGVSQSPSNKVTEKGKDVELRCDPISGHTALYWYRQSLGQGLEFLIYFQGNSAPDKSGLPSDRFSAERTGGSVSTLTIQRTQQEDSAVYLCASSLVHRANEKLFFGSGTQLSVL.

This clone was seen only a few times. V gene TRBV7-9 combines with J gene TRBJ2-2; D gene unclear. V lost 1 base and J 6 bases, leaving 3 bases between the germline ends. This CDR3 has 12 amino acids. Germline V gene data show CDR1 as SEHNR and CDR2 as FQNEAQ (reference sequence). In nucleotides, the CDR3 is TGTGCCAGCAGCTTAGAGGCCGGGGAGCTGTTTTTT. This encodes CASSLEAGELFF.

This clone has a handful of counts. The chain has TRBV28 and TRBJ1-6; 9 bases match TRBD1. Germline V gene lookup returns CDR1 MDHEN and CDR2 SYDVKM. With V trimmed by 11 bases and J by 9 bases, 11 bases remained unmatched. The CDR3 length is 14 residues. The CDR3 coding sequence is TGTGCCGGCCAGGGGGGGACAGGGAGTTCACCCCTCCACTTT. It specifies CAGQGGTGSSPLHF.

This clone was observed a handful of times. V usage is TRBV5-1 and J usage is TRBJ2-7, with D unclear. The CDR3 totals 12 residues. The germline V and J ends were trimmed by 1 base and 5 bases, with 7 bases remaining between them. Germline CDR1 SGHRS, CDR2 YFSETQ. CDR3 bases: TGCGCCAGCAGCTTGATGACGAACGAGCAGTACTTC. Encoded protein: CASSLMTNEQYF.

In its sample, this clone is large (0.1 to 1%). The genes are TRBV10-2 and TRBJ1-1; the D gene is possibly TRBD1 (5 bases). CDR3 length equals 12 residues. V lost 6 bases to trimming and J lost 4 bases, with 9 bases between them. Germline loops: CDR1 WSHSY, CDR2 SAAADI. The chain's CDR3 is CASSPTVTEAFF. In DNA, the CDR3 is TGCGCCAGCAGCCCGACAGTCACTGAAGCTTTCTTT.

J is TRBJ1-2 and V is TRBV29-1; maybe TRBD1 (5 bases). The CDR3 sequence is 14 residues long. V lost 7 bases and J lost 1, with 16 bases in between. Germline lookup yields CDR1 SQVTM and CDR2 ANQGSEA. The CDR3, as DNA: TGCAGCGCTAGTCTGGGGGACGTTAACTATGGCTACACCTTC. It specifies CSASLGDVNYGYTF.